The subject of this entry is one TCR beta chain. From germline, CDR1 is SGHVS and CDR2 FQNEAQ. V was pared by 2 bases and J by 0 bases, with 11 bases between. The CDR3 loop spans 16 amino acids. As processed by the authors: Reference gene primer amplification gave estimated nucleated cell counts. Sequencing used immunoSEQ multiplex PCR; TCRdb keeps in-frame clones, though not all of them. V, J and clone size were drawn from that table, and D and trimming were deduced from the DNA. The sample carries some 460,000 clones, around 89% recorded once. The record originates from a study of blood T cell repertoires in COVID-19. Study-level information: Italy, Spain and the United States were the sources of the convalescent and acute COVID-19 samples. Nucleic acid was either cDNA or gDNA, and it came from T cells, B-cell-depleted T cells, or PBMCs.

What was sequenced was peripheral blood. The receptor was derived from a woman aged 25 to 39 with acute or convalescent COVID-19. This chain connects TRBV7-8 to TRBJ1-5; perhaps TRBD1 as D (5 bases). CDR3 sequence: CASSLPAGLSNQPQHF. DNA of the CDR3: TGTGCCAGCAGCTTACCGGCGGGACTTAGCAATCAGCCCCAGCATTTT.